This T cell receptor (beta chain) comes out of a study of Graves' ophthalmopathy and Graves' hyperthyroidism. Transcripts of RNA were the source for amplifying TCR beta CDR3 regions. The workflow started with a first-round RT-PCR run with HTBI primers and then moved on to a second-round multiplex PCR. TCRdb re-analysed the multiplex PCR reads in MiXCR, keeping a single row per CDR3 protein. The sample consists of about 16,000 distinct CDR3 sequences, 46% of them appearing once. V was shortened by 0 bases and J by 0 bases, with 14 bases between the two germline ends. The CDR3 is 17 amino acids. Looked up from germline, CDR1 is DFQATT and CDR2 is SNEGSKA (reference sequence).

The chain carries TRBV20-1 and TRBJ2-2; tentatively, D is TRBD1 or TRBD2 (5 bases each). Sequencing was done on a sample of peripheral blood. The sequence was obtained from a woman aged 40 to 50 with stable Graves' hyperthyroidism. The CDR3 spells CSAREFGTFANTGELFF. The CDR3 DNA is TGCAGTGCTAGAGAGTTCGGGACGTTCGCGAACACCGGGGAGCTGTTTTTT.